Each of the 18 T cell receptor beta chains below was sequenced from the same sample in a study of T-cell reconstitution after alpha-beta-depleted transplantation in children. This sample's TCRbeta library carried unique molecular identifier barcodes. TCRdb passed the PCR reads through MiXCR, listing each CDR3 protein once. The sample yields some 520,000 distinct CDR3 sequences, over 25% seen once. Here the sequenced sample was PBMCs from the stem cell graft donor, taken from the stem cell graft. Receptors originate from a human donor who donated a stem cell graft to a child with aplastic anemia.

In its sample, this clonotype was seen once. V is TRBV28 and J is TRBJ2-7; 8 positions match TRBD1. J was trimmed by 6 bases and V by 6 bases; bases with no gene match: 4. Germline V gene data show CDR1 as MDHEN and CDR2 as SYDVKM. The CDR3 has 12 amino acids. The CDR3: CASSSTGVEQYV. For the CDR3, the DNA is TGTGCCAGCAGCTCGACAGGGGTCGAGCAGTACGTC.

J is TRBJ1-2 and V is TRBV10-2, with D perhaps TRBD1 (6 bases). This CDR3 has 15 residues. Germline V gives CDR1 WSHSY, CDR2 SAAADI. Trimming took off 2 bases at V and 0 bases at J, with 10 bases between the two ends. CDR3 region: CASSEKGGSNYGYTF. The CDR3 nucleotides are TGCGCCAGCAGTGAGAAGGGGGGATCTAACTATGGCTACACCTTC.

The chain employs TRBV6-1 and TRBJ2-7; 11 positions agree with TRBD2. Trimming cost V 8 bases and J 2 bases; bases outside gene matches: 11. The CDR3 extends over 16 amino acids. The germline gives CDR1 MNHNS, CDR2 SASEGT. The CDR3 loop reads CASVGASGRIAYEQYV. CDR3 sequence (DNA): TGTGCCAGCGTAGGGGCTAGCGGGAGGATAGCCTACGAGCAGTACGTC.

The gene calls are TRBV18 and TRBJ2-1, with 7 bases aligning to TRBD1. CDR1 is KGHSH, CDR2 LQKENI, per germline. Trimming cost V 6 bases and J 5 bases; bases outside gene matches: 13. The CDR3 contains 16 residues. CDR3 nucleotides: TGTGCCAGCTCCATGGTCCGGACAGGAGGTAACAATGAGCAGTTCTTC. Translating gives CASSMVRTGGNNEQFF.

In its sample, this clonotype was seen many times. The rearrangement joins TRBV12-3 or TRBV12-4 to TRBJ2-1; D not resolved. This CDR3 is 15 amino acids long. Trimming took off 0 bases at V and 0 bases at J, with 6 bases between the two ends. The CDR3 sequence: CASSLASSSYNEQFF. Written as DNA, the CDR3 is TGTGCCAGCAGTTTAGCGAGTAGCTCCTACAATGAGCAGTTCTTC.

This sequence joins TRBV20-1 and TRBJ2-1, with TRBD2 identical over 9 bases. Germline trimming cut 0 bases from V and 5 bases from J; bases unmatched to any gene: 8. In germline, CDR1 is DFQATT, CDR2 SNEGSKA (reference sequence). The CDR3 has 16 residues. The CDR3 sequence: CSARDGLAGINNEQFF. The CDR3 DNA reads TGCAGTGCTAGAGATGGCCTAGCGGGGATCAACAATGAGCAGTTCTTC.

This clonotype came up once. V and J are TRBV12-2 and TRBJ2-1; the D call of TRBD1 is as the table states it, not checked on the DNA. TRBV12-2 is labeled a pseudogene. This CDR3 is built from 14 residues. CDR3 coding DNA: TGTGCAAGTCGCTTCCTGGCAGGGAATGACGAGCAGTTCTTC. It specifies CASRFLAGNDEQFF.

Regarding this clonotype: Given a much more abundant clone one base away, this may be a read error. The gene calls are TRBV5-1 and TRBJ2-5; D not resolved. The CDR3 is 11 amino acids. The V end lost 5 bases, the J end lost 3 bases, and 5 bases lay between the germline ends. From germline, CDR1 is SGHRS and CDR2 YFSETQ. CDR3 sequence: CASREEETQYF. CDR3 DNA: TGCGCCAGCAGGGAAGAAGAGACCCAGTACTTC.

This clonotype has only one observation. This CDR3 is CASSSPGTGTYEQYV. The CDR3 nucleotides are TGTGCCAGCAGTTCCCCCGGGACAGGGACCTACGAGCAGTACGTC. This chain links TRBV6-2 or TRBV6-3 with TRBJ2-7; 9 nucleotides line up with TRBD1. J gave up 2 bases and V 4 bases, and 6 bases lay outside the gene matches. From germline, CDR1 is MNHEY and CDR2 SVGEGT. This CDR3 contains 15 residues.

This rearrangement joins TRBV20-1 to TRBJ2-3, with 10 positions matching TRBD2. Germline V gene data show CDR1 as DFQATT and CDR2 as SNEGSKA (reference sequence). The CDR3 runs 14 residues. J lost 4 bases, V lost 3 bases, and 4 bases had no gene match. CDR3 in amino acids: CSARVAGGADTQYF. The CDR3 DNA follows: TGCAGTGCTAGGGTAGCGGGAGGCGCAGATACGCAGTATTTT.

In DNA form, the CDR3 reads TGTGCCAGCTCGACGCGGTTGTCGGGGGATGAAAAACTGTTTTTT. Translated, it gives CASSTRLSGDEKLFF. V usage is TRBV18 and J usage is TRBJ1-4; possible D gene TRBD1, 5 bases. The CDR3 spans 15 residues. Trimming removed 6 bases at V and 6 bases at J, with 17 bases between. Germline V gene lookup returns CDR1 KGHSH and CDR2 LQKENI.

This clonotype has more than one count but fewer than ten. The chain has TRBV10-2 and TRBJ1-4, with D possibly matching TRBD1 (6 bases). Germline V gene sequence: CDR1 WSHSY, CDR2 SAAADI. V lost 5 bases and J 4 bases, leaving 14 bases between the germline ends. CDR3 length: 15 residues. In nucleotides, the CDR3 is TGCGCCAGCAGTTGGGACCAGGGGCGTAATGAAAAACTGTTTTTT. Protein sequence: CASSWDQGRNEKLFF.

The chain combines TRBV29-1 with TRBJ2-7, with D possibly TRBD1 on 6 matching bases. V was pared by 4 bases and J by 1 base, with 11 bases between. The CDR3 consists of 13 residues. In germline, CDR1 is SQVTM, CDR2 ANQGSEA. CDR3 residues: CSVVGDTSYEQYF. The CDR3 region has the DNA TGCAGCGTTGTGGGGGACACTTCCTACGAGCAGTACTTC.

V gene TRBV11-2 combines with J gene TRBJ2-1; a weak D match, TRBD2 (5 bases). The germline V and J ends were trimmed by 2 bases and 7 bases, with 21 bases remaining between them. This CDR3 has 17 amino acids. CDR1 and CDR2 from the germline V gene are SGHAT and FQNNGV. Here the CDR3 DNA reads TGTGCCAGCAGCTTATATCTCGGGGTACTAGATGTGAATGAGCAGTTCTTC. It encodes CASSLYLGVLDVNEQFF.

This rearrangement joins TRBV4-1 to TRBJ2-2, with D maybe TRBD2 (6 bases). CDR3 length equals 15 residues. The germline gives CDR1 MGHRA, CDR2 YSYEKL. Trimming removed 2 bases from V and 3 bases from J, with 10 bases in between. Written as DNA, the CDR3 is TGCGCCAGCAGCCAACCGGGAGACTACACCGGGGAGCTGTTTTTT. Translated: CASSQPGDYTGELFF.

This clonotype was picked up a small number of times. The chain combines TRBV10-1 with TRBJ2-5; tentatively, D is TRBD1 (5 bases). Germline V gene lookup returns CDR1 WNHNN and CDR2 SYGVQD (reference sequence). The CDR3 is made up of 13 amino acids. Trimming took 4 bases from V and 1 from J, leaving 7 bases between them. CDR3 bases: TGCGCCAGCAGTGGACAGTCCCAAGAGACCCAGTACTTC. Its protein is CASSGQSQETQYF.

This chain joins TRBV18 and TRBJ2-1, with 7 bases aligning to TRBD2. CDR1 KGHSH and CDR2 LQKENI come from the germline V gene. The length of the CDR3 is 14 residues. Trimming cost V 3 bases and J 10 bases; bases outside gene matches: 9. The CDR3 DNA is TGTGCCAGCTCACCTCCGCGGGGGATAGGGGAGCAGTTCTTC. Protein product: CASSPPRGIGEQFF.

The chain is built from TRBV29-1 and TRBJ2-1, with D perhaps TRBD1 (5 bases). Germline lookup yields CDR1 SQVTM and CDR2 ANQGSEA. The CDR3 contains 13 residues. CDR3 sequence: CSAEWGTHNEQFF. CDR3 sequence (DNA): TGCAGTGCTGAATGGGGCACTCACAATGAGCAGTTCTTC.